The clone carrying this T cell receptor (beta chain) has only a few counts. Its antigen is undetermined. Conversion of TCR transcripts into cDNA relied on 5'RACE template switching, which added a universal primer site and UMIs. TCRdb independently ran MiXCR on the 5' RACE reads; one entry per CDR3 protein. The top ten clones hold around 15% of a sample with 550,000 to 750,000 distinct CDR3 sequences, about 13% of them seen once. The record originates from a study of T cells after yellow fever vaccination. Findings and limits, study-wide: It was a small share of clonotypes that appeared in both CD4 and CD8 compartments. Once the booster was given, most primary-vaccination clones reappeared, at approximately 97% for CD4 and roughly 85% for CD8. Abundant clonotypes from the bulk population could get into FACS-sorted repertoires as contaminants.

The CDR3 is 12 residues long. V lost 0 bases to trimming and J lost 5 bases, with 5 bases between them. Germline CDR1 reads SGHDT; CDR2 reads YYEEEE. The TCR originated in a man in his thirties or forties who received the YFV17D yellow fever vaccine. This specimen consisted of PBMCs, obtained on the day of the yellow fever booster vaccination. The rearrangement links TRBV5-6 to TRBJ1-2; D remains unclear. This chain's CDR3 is CASSLVEYGYTF. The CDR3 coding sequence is TGTGCCAGCAGCTTGGTCGAATATGGCTACACCTTC.